These 9 T cell receptor beta chains were all obtained from the same sample, sequenced in a study of T cells in localized non-small cell lung cancer. Repertoires were generated with immunoSEQ multiplex PCR, while TCRdb's copy carries only in-frame clones and drops some. This sample has some 64,000 clones, with under 90% found just once. The sample in question was peripheral blood, obtained before any cancer treatment. The source of these receptors is a woman aged 35-75 years with stage I lung adenocarcinoma.

The chain combines TRBV19 with TRBJ2-1; no definite D call. The CDR3 runs to 15 residues. Germline CDR1 LNHDA, CDR2 SQIVND (reference sequence). V gave up 5 bases and J gave up 6 bases, with 17 bases separating them. CDR3 in amino acids: CASSPLREVSNEQFF. The CDR3 bases are TGTGCCAGTAGTCCCCTTAGAGAGGTTAGCAATGAGCAGTTCTTC. The full variable domain, in which reference TRBV19 and TRBJ2-1 provide the parts outside the CDR3, is DGGITQSPKYLFRKEGQNVTLSCEQNLNHDAMYWYRQDPGQGLRLIYYSQIVNDFQKGDIAEGYSVSREKKESFPLTVTSAQKNPTAFYLCASSPLREVSNEQFFGPGTRLTVL.

This clone is a singleton in its sample. The rearrangement links TRBV30 to TRBJ2-3, with a tentative D call TRBD2 (6 bases). Germline V lookup: CDR1 GTSNPN, CDR2 SVGIG (reference sequence). The CDR3 contains 13 residues. V lost 4 bases and J 2 bases, leaving 10 bases between the germline ends. CDR3 in DNA: TGTGCCTGGAAGGCGGGATTCACAGATACGCAGTATTTT. Translating it yields CAWKAGFTDTQYF.

The genes are TRBV6-6 and TRBJ1-2; 9 bases are shared with TRBD1. The germline gives CDR1 MNHNY, CDR2 SVGAGI (reference sequence). The V gene end was trimmed by 7 bases and the J gene end by 4 bases; junction bases not matched to a gene: 7. This CDR3 region has 14 residues. CDR3 sequence: CASKNSGQGYGYTF. CDR3 nucleotide sequence: TGTGCCAGCAAGAACTCGGGACAGGGCTATGGCTACACCTTC.

The V call is TRBV5-1, the J call TRBJ2-1; 11 nucleotides line up with TRBD1. J gave up 8 bases and V 4 bases, and 5 bases lay outside the gene matches. CDR1 and CDR2 from the germline V gene are SGHRS and YFSETQ. The CDR3 sequence is 14 residues long. The CDR3 nucleotides read TGCGCCAGCAGCCTCGGACAGGGGGCCGATGAGCAGTTCTTC. This gives the protein CASSLGQGADEQFF.

This chain joins TRBV7-9 and TRBJ2-1; 8 bases are a match to TRBD1. Trimming took 1 base from V and 2 from J; bases not matched to a gene: 1. CDR3 size: 15 residues. Germline loops: CDR1 SEHNR, CDR2 FQNEAQ (reference sequence). DNA of the CDR3: TGTGCCAGCAGCTTAGACAGGGGGACCTACAATGAGCAGTTCTTC. Its protein is CASSLDRGTYNEQFF.

The chain has TRBV10-3 and TRBJ2-7; D might be TRBD1 (5 bases). Germline CDR1 ENHRY, CDR2 SYGVKD. The CDR3 is 14 residues long. Trimming left V 4 bases short and J 2 bases short, with 12 bases between. The DNA of the CDR3 is TGTGCCATCAGTGGACCGGACACCACCTACGAGCAGTACTTC. It specifies CAISGPDTTYEQYF.

This clone was recorded only once. The V and J genes are TRBV5-1 and TRBJ1-4; 8 bases line up with TRBD1. Trimming removed 3 bases from V and 6 bases from J; junction bases left unmatched: 4. The CDR3 totals 14 residues. Germline V CDR1 and CDR2: SGHRS, YFSETQ. This CDR3 is CASSSTGEHEKLFF. CDR3 sequence (DNA): TGCGCCAGCAGCTCGACAGGGGAACATGAAAAACTGTTTTTT.

This chain joins TRBV7-2 and TRBJ1-5; a possible D gene is TRBD1 (5 bases). The germline gives CDR1 SGHTA, CDR2 FQGNSA. The length of the CDR3 is 15 residues. The V end lost 3 bases, the J end lost 6 bases, and 15 bases lay between the germline ends. The CDR3 protein is CASSFGGTGSQPQHF. CDR3 bases: TGTGCCAGCAGCTTCGGGGGGACTGGGAGTCAGCCCCAGCATTTT.

J is TRBJ2-1 and V is TRBV7-9, with D perhaps matching TRBD1 (6 bases). In germline, CDR1 is SEHNR, CDR2 FQNEAQ (reference sequence). The CDR3 is 14 residues long. Trimming pared 5 bases from V and 3 bases from J, leaving 11 bases between. CDR3 sequence: CASSQGTNYNEQFF. CDR3 bases: TGTGCCAGCAGCCAGGGGACAAACTACAATGAGCAGTTCTTC.